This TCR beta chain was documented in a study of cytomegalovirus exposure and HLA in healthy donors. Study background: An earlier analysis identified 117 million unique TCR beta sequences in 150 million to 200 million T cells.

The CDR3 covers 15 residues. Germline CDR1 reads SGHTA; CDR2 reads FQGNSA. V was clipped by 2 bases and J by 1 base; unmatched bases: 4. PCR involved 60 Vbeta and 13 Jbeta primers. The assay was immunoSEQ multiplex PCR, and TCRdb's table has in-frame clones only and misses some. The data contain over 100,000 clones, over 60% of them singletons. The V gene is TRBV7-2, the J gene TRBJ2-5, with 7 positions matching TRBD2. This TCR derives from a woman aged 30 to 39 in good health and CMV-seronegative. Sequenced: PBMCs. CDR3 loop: CASSLMASGQETQYF. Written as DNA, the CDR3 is TGTGCCAGCAGCTTAATGGCTAGCGGCCAAGAGACCCAGTACTTC.